What follows describes a single T cell receptor beta chain. Its cognate antigen is unknown. Roughly 0.45 to 1 ug RNA was reverse transcribed with random hexamers. Amplification of TCR beta CDR3 by immunoSEQ multiplex PCR spanned 54 Vbeta and 13 Jbeta. MiXCR, applied by TCRdb to the immunoSEQ multiplex PCR reads, yields one record per CDR3 protein. The table has under 200,000 distinct CDR3 sequences, over 85% seen once. Germline V gene lookup returns CDR1 LGHDT and CDR2 YNNKEL (reference sequence). V was pared by 0 bases and J by 6 bases, with 14 bases between. The CDR3 extends over 16 amino acids. The entry originates in a study of CD8 T cells in Susac syndrome. CD8+ and CD4+ T cells circulating in blood were sequenced for TCR beta. Negative isolation was applied to CD8+ and CD4+ T cells, and FACS enrichment was applied to TEMRA cells. Points from the study as a whole: As the study acknowledged, the number of individuals who were part of its TCR sequencing and HLA analysis was relatively small.

The chain joins TRBV3-1 to TRBJ2-2; D is possibly TRBD1 (6 bases). Source material: CD4+ T cells from PBMCs. The clonotype originates from a human donor in good health. The CDR3 nucleotides are TGTGCCAGCAGCCAAGATTGGATGGGGGCCGCCGGGGAGCTGTTTTTT. It specifies CASSQDWMGAAGELFF.